This TCR beta chain was retrieved from a study of cytomegalovirus exposure and HLA in healthy donors. Study observations and caveats: On later analysis, the bulk of CMV-associated TCR beta chains appeared to be HLA-restricted. Some V segments could not be told apart, so they were left out, TRBV6-2 and TRBV6-3 among them. The authors confirmed in vitro that three CMV-associated chains were specific for CMV antigens.

A word on this clone: The antigen is unknown.

The primer mix had 60 Vbeta and 13 Jbeta primers. Data came from immunoSEQ multiplex PCR; TCRdb stores just in-frame clones and leaves some out. The table has about 140,000 clones, about 74% seen once. The CDR3 sequence is 14 residues long. Germline loops: CDR1 MDHEN, CDR2 SYDVKM. Trimming took 2 bases from V and 4 from J, leaving 11 bases between them. Sequencing was done on a sample of PBMCs. The J gene is TRBJ1-2, the V gene TRBV28; the D gene is possibly TRBD1 (5 bases). The sequence was collected from a man aged 35-49 years in good health and CMV-seronegative. DNA of the CDR3: TGTGCCAGCAGTTTACCACTGCAGGGCTATGGCTACACCTTC. It is translated as CASSLPLQGYGYTF.